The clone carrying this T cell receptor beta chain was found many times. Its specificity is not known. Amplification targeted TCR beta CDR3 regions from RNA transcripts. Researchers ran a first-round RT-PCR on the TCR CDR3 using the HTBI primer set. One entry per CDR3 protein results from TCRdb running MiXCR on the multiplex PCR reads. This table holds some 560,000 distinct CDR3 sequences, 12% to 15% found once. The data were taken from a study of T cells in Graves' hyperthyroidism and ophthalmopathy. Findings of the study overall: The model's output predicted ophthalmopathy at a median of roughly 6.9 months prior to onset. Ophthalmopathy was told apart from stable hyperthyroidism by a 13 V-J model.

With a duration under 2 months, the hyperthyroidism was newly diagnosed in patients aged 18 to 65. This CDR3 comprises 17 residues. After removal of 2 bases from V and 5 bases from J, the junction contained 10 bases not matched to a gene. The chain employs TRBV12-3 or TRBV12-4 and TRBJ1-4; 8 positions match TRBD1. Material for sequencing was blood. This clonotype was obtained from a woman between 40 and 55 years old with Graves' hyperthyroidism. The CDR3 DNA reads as TGTGCCAGCAGTTTACGTTCGCGCGGACAGGGAAATGAAAAACTGTTTTTT. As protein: CASSLRSRGQGNEKLFF.